This T cell receptor beta chain was captured by sequencing in a study of cytomegalovirus exposure and HLA in healthy donors. General study points: Accurate prediction of HLA-A and HLA-B alleles (for most subjects) was reportedly achieved from TCR beta sequences. The investigators catalogued 150 to 200 TCR beta chains as cytomegalovirus-associated.

The CDR3 consists of 15 residues. Germline V gives CDR1 LGHNA, CDR2 YSLEER. Trimming removed 0 bases from V and 4 bases from J, with 10 bases in between. In the PCR, 60 Vbeta and 13 Jbeta primers were used. Some clones are missing from TCRdb's copy, which holds only in-frame ones; the method was immunoSEQ multiplex PCR. The specimen's table records more than 95,000 clones. With regard to this clone: Its target is unknown.

Sequencing was done on a sample of PBMCs. This rearrangement joins TRBV4-3 to TRBJ2-1, with a possible D match to TRBD2 (5 bases). This TCR was sampled from a middle-aged man in good health and CMV-seronegative. CDR3 sequence (DNA): TGCGCCAGCAGCCAAGATGGAGGCAAATACAATGAGCAGTTCTTC. The encoded protein is CASSQDGGKYNEQFF.